Shown below are 31 T cell receptor beta chains from a single sample sequenced in a study of cytomegalovirus exposure and HLA in healthy donors. Sequencing used immunoSEQ multiplex PCR; TCRdb keeps in-frame clones, though not all of them. The table has fewer than 150,000 clones, more than 70% seen once; the top ten hold less than 1.5%. The sequenced sample consisted of PBMCs. The source is a man under 40 in good health and CMV-seronegative.

The chain recombines TRBV6-1 with TRBJ2-3, with D unresolved. The CDR3 runs to 13 residues. Germline V gives CDR1 MNHNS, CDR2 SASEGT. V dropped 3 bases and J dropped 3 bases, with 7 bases sitting between them. The CDR3 here is CASSERSTDTQYF. CDR3 nucleotide sequence: TGTGCCAGCAGTGAGAGGTCAACAGATACGCAGTATTTT.

For this clone: This same CDR3 is encoded by further DNA sequences in the sample. The V and J genes are TRBV6-5 and TRBJ1-2; TRBD1 aligns across 7 bases. The CDR3 covers 13 residues. V lost 2 bases and J lost 4; bases outside the gene matches: 1. Germline values: CDR1 MNHEY, CDR2 SVGAGI. As DNA, the CDR3 is TGTGCCAGCAGTTACGAGGGGGCCTATGGCTACACCTTC. Its translation: CASSYEGAYGYTF.

The chain combines TRBV25-1 with TRBJ1-1, with 7 bases lining up with TRBD1. J lost 8 bases, V lost 6 bases, and 12 bases had no gene match. This CDR3 spans 14 amino acids. The germline CDR1 and CDR2 sequences are MGHDK and SYGVNS. DNA of the CDR3: TGTGCCAGCAGCCAGACTCTAGACAGGGCCGAAGCTTTCTTT. Its translation is CASSQTLDRAEAFF.

In this sample, this clone turned up a few times. The chain has TRBV19 and TRBJ2-7; D is possibly TRBD2 (5 bases). CDR3 size: 13 residues. Trimming shortened V by 9 bases and J by 3 bases, and 15 bases separated the two germline ends. The germline gives CDR1 LNHDA, CDR2 SQIVND (reference sequence). This CDR3 is CASSVPGGYEQYF. Here the CDR3 DNA reads TGTGCCAGCAGTGTTCCCGGAGGCTACGAGCAGTACTTC.

The chain couples TRBV5-4 to TRBJ2-5; TRBD2 matches 7 bases. The length of the CDR3 is 15 residues. J lost 3 bases, V lost 0 bases, and 5 bases had no gene match. The germline V gene encodes CDR1 SGHNT and CDR2 YYREEE (reference sequence). The CDR3 DNA is TGTGCCAGCAGCTTGGCCGGGGGGACTAAAGAGACCCAGTACTTC. Its protein product is CASSLAGGTKETQYF. Full variable domain (remainder filled in from reference TRBV5-4 and TRBJ2-5): ETGVTQSPTHLIKTRGQQVTLRCSSQSGHNTVSWYQQALGQGPQFIFQYYREEENGRGNFPPRFSGLQFPNYSSELNVNALELDDSALYLCASSLAGGTKETQYFGPGTRLLVL.

This chain links TRBV4-1 with TRBJ2-1, with a tentative D call TRBD2 (6 bases). This CDR3 is built from 15 residues. CDR1 and CDR2 from the germline V gene are MGHRA and YSYEKL. Trimming cost V 3 bases and J 4 bases, with 13 bases left between them. The CDR3 protein is CASSHGGAGYNEQFF. CDR3 sequence (DNA): TGCGCCAGCAGCCACGGGGGTGCGGGTTACAATGAGCAGTTCTTC.

The chain has TRBV5-1 and TRBJ2-1, with 10 bases identical to TRBD2. CDR1 and CDR2 from the germline V gene are SGHRS and YFSETQ. The CDR3 is 15 amino acids. V was clipped by 1 base and J by 6 bases; unmatched bases: 4. CDR3 loop: CASSLLAGAFNEQFF. The CDR3 DNA sequence: TGCGCCAGCAGCTTGCTAGCGGGAGCTTTCAATGAGCAGTTCTTC.

This chain uses TRBV6-4 with TRBJ2-7; D is perhaps TRBD1 (6 bases). The CDR3 length is 14 residues. V lost 4 bases and J 4 bases, leaving 14 bases between the germline ends. Per germline, CDR1 MRHNA and CDR2 SNTAGT. CDR3 DNA sequence: TGTGCCAGCAGTGTAGAGTGGGGGCTATACGAGCAGTACTTC. Residues: CASSVEWGLYEQYF.

The gene calls are TRBV5-4 and TRBJ2-1, with D uncertain. The CDR3 sequence is 16 residues long. The V gene lost 0 bases and the J gene lost 0 bases, with 10 bases spanning the gap. From germline, CDR1 is SGHNT and CDR2 YYREEE (reference sequence). The CDR3 region has the DNA TGTGCCAGCAGCTTGGCCGCAAGTAGCTCCTACAATGAGCAGTTCTTC. It codes for CASSLAASSSYNEQFF.

The chain combines TRBV11-2 with TRBJ2-7, with D hard to call. This CDR3 comprises 17 residues. Trimming shortened V by 1 base and J by 0 bases, and 16 bases separated the two germline ends. CDR1 is SGHAT and CDR2 is FQNNGV in the germline V gene. The CDR3 region is CASSLVSGPASSYEQYF. CDR3 sequence (DNA): TGTGCCAGCAGCTTAGTGTCAGGCCCCGCGAGCTCCTACGAGCAGTACTTC. Full variable domain (rest looked up from reference TRBV11-2 and TRBJ2-7): EAGVAQSPRYKIIEKRQSVAFWCNPISGHATLYWYQQILGQGPKLLIQFQNNGVVDDSQLPKDRFSAERLKGVDSTLKIQPAKLEDSAVYLCASSLVSGPASSYEQYFGPGTRLTVT.

The chain joins TRBV7-9 to TRBJ1-4; D is possibly TRBD1 (6 bases). The CDR3 runs to 17 residues. Per germline, CDR1 SEHNR and CDR2 FQNEAQ (reference sequence). Trimming left V 1 base short and J 0 bases short, with 12 bases between. CDR3 amino acids: CASSLDLWTATNEKLFF. The CDR3 DNA reads TGTGCCAGCAGCTTAGATCTATGGACAGCAACTAATGAAAAACTGTTTTTT.

The chain employs TRBV6-6 and TRBJ2-1; TRBD2 agrees at 7 bases. With 7 bases clipped from V and 6 bases from J, the junction kept 15 bases outside the gene matches. The length of the CDR3 is 16 residues. Germline lookup yields CDR1 MNHNY and CDR2 SVGAGI (reference sequence). In DNA form, the CDR3 reads TGTGCCAGCACCAACCCCTGGGAGGGCTGGGGCAATGAGCAGTTCTTC. Translation: CASTNPWEGWGNEQFF.

The V call is TRBV4-1, the J call TRBJ1-4, with 7 bases that match TRBD1. Germline CDR1 and CDR2: MGHRA and YSYEKL. The trim removed 0 bases at V and 0 bases at J, leaving 7 bases unmatched. CDR3 length: 18 residues. The CDR3 nucleotides read TGCGCCAGCAGCCAAGATGGGGACAGCGCTGCAACTAATGAAAAACTGTTTTTT. It specifies CASSQDGDSAATNEKLFF.

The V gene is TRBV5-5, the J gene TRBJ2-7, with 14 bases lining up with TRBD2. The CDR3 has 15 amino acids. J lost 9 bases, V lost 4 bases, and 9 bases had no gene match. The germline V gene has CDR1 SGHKS and CDR2 YYEKEE (reference sequence). As DNA, the CDR3 is TGTGCCAGCAGCCCGGGACTAGCGGGAGCGTTGGGGCAGTACTTC. Encoded protein: CASSPGLAGALGQYF.

V and J are TRBV4-2 and TRBJ2-1; 11 bases agree with TRBD2. This CDR3 has 19 amino acids. CDR1 and CDR2 (germline): LGHNA, YNFKEQ. V shed 4 bases and J 5 bases; nucleotides not matched to a gene: 16. The CDR3 loop reads CASSRDLVGSGRGDNEQFF. CDR3 coding DNA: TGTGCCAGCAGCCGAGACTTGGTGGGTAGCGGGAGGGGGGACAATGAGCAGTTCTTC.

This chain joins TRBV19 and TRBJ1-1; 7 nucleotides match TRBD1. V shed 0 bases, J shed 4 bases, and the junction held 2 bases outside the gene matches. Germline loops: CDR1 LNHDA, CDR2 SQIVND (reference sequence). This CDR3 comprises 14 residues. In nucleotides, the CDR3 is TGTGCCAGTAGTATAGACGCAGGGGGCACTGAAGCTTTCTTT. Its translation is CASSIDAGGTEAFF.

The CDR3 nucleotides read TGTGCCAGCTCACAGGGGACTTTGAACACTGAAGCTTTCTTT. It translates to CASSQGTLNTEAFF. V gene TRBV18 combines with J gene TRBJ1-1, with D possibly TRBD1 on 5 matching bases. V shed 4 bases and J shed 0 bases, with 9 bases lying between them. The CDR3 has 14 amino acids. Germline V gene data show CDR1 as KGHSH and CDR2 as LQKENI.

The J gene is TRBJ1-5, the V gene TRBV5-5, with D possibly being TRBD1 (5 bases). CDR1 and CDR2 from the germline V gene are SGHKS and YYEKEE (reference sequence). Trimming shortened V by 4 bases and J by 1 base, and 21 bases separated the two germline ends. This CDR3 comprises 18 residues. CDR3 nucleotides: TGTGCCAGCAGCCCACAGCCGGGGGTCCTAGGGAGCAATCAGCCCCAGCATTTT. Translating it yields CASSPQPGVLGSNQPQHF.

The chain employs TRBV19 and TRBJ1-3, with a possible D match to TRBD1 (6 bases). CDR1 LNHDA and CDR2 SQIVND come from the germline V gene (reference sequence). This CDR3 is 15 amino acids long. V was trimmed by 7 bases and J by 0 bases, leaving 13 bases between them. Here the CDR3 DNA reads TGTGCCAGTAAATTAGGACAGTACTCTGGAAACACCATATATTTT. It yields the protein CASKLGQYSGNTIYF.

The chain recombines TRBV6-1 with TRBJ1-2, with D tentatively TRBD1 (5 bases). The CDR3 runs 12 residues. The germline CDR1 and CDR2 sequences are MNHNS and SASEGT. V lost 5 bases and J lost 4, with 8 bases in between. The CDR3 DNA follows: TGTGCCAGCAGTAAGCAGGGCTATGGCTACACCTTC. Translation gives CASSKQGYGYTF.

This rearrangement joins TRBV4-3 to TRBJ2-1; 9 bases map to TRBD2. CDR3 length: 16 amino acids. Germline CDR1 LGHNA, CDR2 YSLEER. Losses at the gene ends were 0 bases for V and 2 bases for J; bases not matched to a gene: 2. CDR3 loop: CASSQDPSGTYNEQFF. The CDR3 region has the DNA TGCGCCAGCAGCCAAGACCCTAGCGGGACCTACAATGAGCAGTTCTTC.

As DNA, the CDR3 is TGTGCCAGCAGCTCTCCCCTCGAAGGGGGATATAATTCACCCCTCCACTTT. It yields the protein CASSSPLEGGYNSPLHF. The chain combines TRBV7-2 with TRBJ1-6, with TRBD1 as a possible D gene (6 bases). CDR1 SGHTA and CDR2 FQGNSA come from the germline V gene. V lost 4 bases to trimming and J lost 4 bases, with 17 bases between them. The CDR3 totals 17 residues.

This clone was observed a single time. The V gene is TRBV5-1, the J gene TRBJ1-4, with TRBD1 identical over 7 bases. The CDR3 has 14 amino acids. With V trimmed by 3 bases and J by 6 bases, 5 bases remained unmatched. CDR1 and CDR2 from the germline V gene are SGHRS and YFSETQ. CDR3 nucleotide sequence: TGCGCCAGCAGCTCCGGGACAGATCATGAAAAACTGTTTTTT. It encodes CASSSGTDHEKLFF. The full variable domain, with the rest looked up from reference TRBV5-1 and TRBJ1-4, is KAGVTQTPRYLIKTRGQQVTLSCSPISGHRSVSWYQQTPGQGLQFLFEYFSETQRNKGNFPGRFSGRQFSNSRSEMNVSTLELGDSALYLCASSSGTDHEKLFFGSGTQLSVL.

This chain joins TRBV5-1 and TRBJ2-1; 7 nucleotides match TRBD1. CDR3 size: 14 residues. With V trimmed by 0 bases and J by 3 bases, 0 bases remained unmatched. Per the germline V gene, CDR1 is SGHRS and CDR2 is YFSETQ. The CDR3 DNA reads TGCGCCAGCAGCTTGGGACAGGGCTACAATGAGCAGTTCTTC. Protein product: CASSLGQGYNEQFF.

The rearrangement joins TRBV9 to TRBJ2-5, with 9 bases aligning to TRBD2. The ends lost 0 bases at V and 5 bases at J; junction bases unmatched: 5. Germline CDR1 reads SGDLS; CDR2 reads YYNGEE. The CDR3 length is 15 residues. The CDR3 is CASSVGVSGSETQYF. CDR3 bases: TGTGCCAGCAGCGTAGGGGTTAGCGGGAGTGAGACCCAGTACTTC.

J is TRBJ2-5 and V is TRBV5-4; TRBD2 agrees at 8 bases. Per germline, CDR1 SGHNT and CDR2 YYREEE (reference sequence). V shed 4 bases and J 2 bases; nucleotides not matched to a gene: 4. The CDR3 totals 14 residues. The DNA of the CDR3 is TGTGCCAGCAGCCCCCCGGGAGGGCAAGAGACCCAGTACTTC. This codes for CASSPPGGQETQYF.

The chain links TRBV7-6 to TRBJ2-2, with D possibly being TRBD2 (5 bases). Germline loops: CDR1 SGHVS, CDR2 FNYEAQ. Trimming took 3 bases from V and 3 from J, leaving 11 bases between them. CDR3 length: 15 residues. CDR3 nucleotides: TGTGCCAGCAGCTTTTCGAGCGGACACACCGGGGAGCTGTTTTTT. Amino acid sequence: CASSFSSGHTGELFF.

V usage is TRBV5-1 and J usage is TRBJ2-3, with D perhaps matching TRBD1 (5 bases). The CDR3 extends over 15 amino acids. The germline gives CDR1 SGHRS, CDR2 YFSETQ. Deletions cut 2 bases from V and 0 bases from J, with 10 bases between. The CDR3 sequence: CASSLGASSTDTQYF. As DNA, the CDR3 is TGCGCCAGCAGCTTAGGGGCTTCTAGCACAGATACGCAGTATTTT.

The V gene is TRBV5-1, the J gene TRBJ2-2; 11 bases fit TRBD1. The junction had 5 bases not matched to a gene; V was cut back by 4 bases and J by 6 bases. Looked up from germline, CDR1 is SGHRS and CDR2 is YFSETQ. The CDR3 runs 15 residues. CDR3 bases: TGCGCCAGCAGCCTCCGGGACAGGGGGGCCGGGGAGCTGTTTTTT. Protein: CASSLRDRGAGELFF.

The chain uses TRBV7-3 and TRBJ2-3; 13 bases fit TRBD2. The CDR3 has 17 residues. Per germline, CDR1 SGHTA and CDR2 FQGTGA. The junction had 6 bases not matched to a gene; V was cut back by 2 bases and J by 4 bases. CDR3 bases: TGTGCCAGCAGCTTATTGGGGACTAGCGGGGATGCAGATACGCAGTATTTT. Translating it yields CASSLLGTSGDADTQYF. The variable domain in full, completed from reference TRBV7-3 and TRBJ2-3, reads GAGVSQTPSNKVTEKGKYVELRCDPISGHTALYWYRQSLGQGPEFLIYFQGTGAADDSGLPNDRFFAVRPEGSVSTLKIQRTERGDSAVYLCASSLLGTSGDADTQYFGPGTRLTVL.

This chain connects TRBV29-1 to TRBJ2-1, with D tentatively TRBD2 (6 bases). Germline CDR1 and CDR2: SQVTM and ANQGSEA. V was pared by 3 bases and J by 2 bases, with 20 bases between. This CDR3 has 17 residues. CDR3 in amino acids: CSVDGRPGSFTYNEQFF. In DNA, the CDR3 is TGCAGCGTTGATGGGCGGCCCGGGAGCTTCACCTACAATGAGCAGTTCTTC.